Below are 5 T cell receptor beta chains sequenced from a single sample in a study of blood T cell repertoires in COVID-19 (TCRdb year 2020). Library creation used the immunoSEQ multiplex PCR assay. TCRdb stores this immuneACCESS table with in-frame sequences only. Part of the clones is absent; in the studies checked, under half of the shortfall reflects unresolved V genes, and no reason is known for the rest. The sample table contains some 120,000 clones; only one count was recorded for around 82% of them. Jointly, the top ten make up over 5% of the sample. Sequenced: peripheral blood. All receptors come from an elderly man with active or convalescent COVID-19.

The chain links TRBV20-1 to TRBJ1-1, with D unresolved. Trimming cost V 4 bases and J 4 bases, with 7 bases left between them. The germline V gene encodes CDR1 DFQATT and CDR2 SNEGSKA (reference sequence). This CDR3 is 11 amino acids long. The CDR3 protein is CSAITGTEAFF. CDR3 DNA sequence: TGCAGTGCTATTACGGGCACTGAAGCTTTCTTT.

This clone was detected only once. The CDR3 DNA reads TGTGCCAGCAGCCCGGGACAGCACCCCTACGAGCAGTACTTC. Translating gives CASSPGQHPYEQYF. The chain has TRBV9 and TRBJ2-7, with 7 bases that match TRBD1. Germline V lookup: CDR1 SGDLS, CDR2 YYNGEE. V trimming: 4 bases; J trimming: 2 bases; junction bases outside the gene matches: 6. The CDR3 covers 14 residues.

The chain combines TRBV27 with TRBJ2-1; 7 positions match TRBD1. The junction had 8 bases not matched to a gene; V was cut back by 6 bases and J by 0 bases. Germline V CDR1 and CDR2: MNHEY, SMNVEV (reference sequence). CDR3 length: 16 residues. In DNA form, the CDR3 reads TGTGCCAGCAGATCGACAGGGATCCACTCCTACAATGAGCAGTTCTTC. This codes for CASRSTGIHSYNEQFF.

The V gene is TRBV2, the J gene TRBJ2-1; TRBD2 matches 8 bases. Looked up from germline, CDR1 is SNHLY and CDR2 is FYNNEI. J lost 1 base, V lost 8 bases, and 4 bases had no gene match. The CDR3 extends over 14 amino acids. The CDR3 sequence is CASERGPSYNEQFF. The DNA of the CDR3 is TGTGCCAGCGAGCGGGGGCCATCCTACAATGAGCAGTTCTTC.

The chain recombines TRBV7-8 with TRBJ1-4, with no clear D. Trimming took 1 base from V and 2 from J, leaving 8 bases between them. CDR3 length: 15 residues. The germline V gene has CDR1 SGHVS and CDR2 FQNEAQ. DNA of the CDR3: TGTGCCAGCAGCTTAGGCGGGCAGACTAATGAAAAACTGTTTTTT. This gives the protein CASSLGGQTNEKLFF.